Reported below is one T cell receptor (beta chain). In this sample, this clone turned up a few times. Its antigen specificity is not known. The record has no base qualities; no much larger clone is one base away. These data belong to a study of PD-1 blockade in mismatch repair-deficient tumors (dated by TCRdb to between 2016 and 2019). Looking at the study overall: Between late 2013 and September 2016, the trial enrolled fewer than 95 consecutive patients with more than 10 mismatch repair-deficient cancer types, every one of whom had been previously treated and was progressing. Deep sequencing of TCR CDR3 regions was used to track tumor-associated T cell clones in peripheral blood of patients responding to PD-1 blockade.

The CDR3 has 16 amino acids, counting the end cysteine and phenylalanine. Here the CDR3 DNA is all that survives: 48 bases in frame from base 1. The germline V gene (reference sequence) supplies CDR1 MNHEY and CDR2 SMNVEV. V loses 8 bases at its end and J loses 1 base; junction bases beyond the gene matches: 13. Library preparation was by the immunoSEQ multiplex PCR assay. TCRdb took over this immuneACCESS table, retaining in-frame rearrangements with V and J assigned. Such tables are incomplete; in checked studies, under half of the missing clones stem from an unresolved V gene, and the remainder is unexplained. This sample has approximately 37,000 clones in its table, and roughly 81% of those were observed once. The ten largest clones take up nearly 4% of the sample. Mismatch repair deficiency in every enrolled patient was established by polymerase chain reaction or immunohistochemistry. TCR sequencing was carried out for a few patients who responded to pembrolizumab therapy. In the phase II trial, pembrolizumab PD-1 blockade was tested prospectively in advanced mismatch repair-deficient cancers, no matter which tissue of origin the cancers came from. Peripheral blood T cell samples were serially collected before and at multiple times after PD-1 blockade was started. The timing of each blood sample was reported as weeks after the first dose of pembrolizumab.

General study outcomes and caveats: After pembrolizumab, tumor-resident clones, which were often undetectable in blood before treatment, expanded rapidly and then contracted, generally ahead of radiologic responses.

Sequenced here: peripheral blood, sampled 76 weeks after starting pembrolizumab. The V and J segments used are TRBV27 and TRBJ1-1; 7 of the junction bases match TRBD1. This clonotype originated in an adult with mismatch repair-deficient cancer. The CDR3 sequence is CASRPRGGSGNTEAFF. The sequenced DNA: TGTGCCAGCCGTCCCAGGGGGGGGTCTGGGAACACTGAAGCTTTCTTT.